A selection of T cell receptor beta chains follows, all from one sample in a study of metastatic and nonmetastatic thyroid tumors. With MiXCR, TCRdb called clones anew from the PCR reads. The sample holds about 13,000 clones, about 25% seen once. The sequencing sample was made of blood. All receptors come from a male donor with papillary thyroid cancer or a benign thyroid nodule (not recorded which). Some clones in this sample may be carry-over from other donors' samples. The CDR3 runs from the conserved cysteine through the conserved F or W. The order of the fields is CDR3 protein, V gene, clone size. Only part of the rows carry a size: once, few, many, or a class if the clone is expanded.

CASSLEAVNTEAFF,TRBV7-6,.
CASSFWDRGTEAFF,TRBV28,.
CASQGYNEKLFF,TRBV6-1,many
CASSLGAEPQHF,TRBV7-2,many
CASSQDRTSGRARTGELFF,TRBV4-1,many
CASGNNSPLHF,TRBV28,.
CASSLRDGNYGYTF,TRBV5-1,.
CASTRAGLAIYEQYF,TRBV28,.
CASSLRGEQYF,TRBV28,.
CASSQDSNREAFF,TRBV4-2,.
CASSPLGTGGGYGYTF,TRBV4-1,.
CSAPSANTGELFF,TRBV20-1,.
CASSPYRGSDEQYF,TRBV18,many
CASSLETGGQAYNEQFF,TRBV7-6,.
CASSFPQGIRETQYF,TRBV12-3/TRBV12-4,.
CASSSTGGKSGSPLHF,TRBV5-1,.
CSAWGGGNIQYF,TRBV29-1,many
CASSLGGGEQYF,TRBV7-9,medium-sized
CSARAGAGANVLTF,TRBV20-1,.
CASSPPGQGYEQYF,TRBV18,.
CAISDSDSENQPQHF,TRBV10-3,few
CASSEAHSSSGANVLTF,TRBV2,.
CATSDGWDNEQFF,TRBV24-1,few
CASKGLADHTGELFF,TRBV19,.
CSAETSTYEQYF,TRBV20-1,once
CASSEKASGGSSYNEQFF,TRBV6-1,.
CASSLTGGGQPQHF,TRBV7-2,.
CASSRDTSTDTQYF,TRBV6-4,.
CASSYTPGLASDTGELFF,TRBV6-2/TRBV6-3,large
CASSLAQSRIF,TRBV5-1,.
CASIPFGTSGSYEQHF,TRBV6-1,few
CASSEPGTWQETQYF,TRBV10-2,.
CASKAGARAEAFF,TRBV27,medium-sized
CASSSLSTGTGGTSPLHF,TRBV6-5,medium-sized
CASSQEVTGADTQYF,TRBV4-3,many
CASSFNVGGNTIYF,TRBV5-1,medium-sized
CASSERRQVNNERVGGQPQHF,TRBV6-1,many
CASSRDGGRDEQYF,TRBV6-1,few
CASSVFDGGPSYEQYF,TRBV6-1,few
CASNDGTGRGLYGYTF,TRBV6-1,.